This TCR beta chain emerged from a study of blood T cells in healthy people across ages. Comment on this clonotype: Antigen specificity is unknown.

V was pared by 3 bases and J by 3 bases, with 15 bases of the junction left unmatched. The CDR3 is 21 residues long. CDR1 and CDR2 (germline): SGHRS, YFSETQ. Primed by a sample-barcoded 5' primer and a J-beta primer mix, a second PCR proceeded for 7 to 11 cycles. Every single cDNA molecule received a tag from a template-switch adaptor with 12 random nucleotides. TCRdb passed the 5' RACE reads through MiXCR, listing each CDR3 protein once. The sample yields approximately 1,700,000 distinct CDR3 sequences, around 40% seen once. Notes on the study in general: One million T cells yielded diversity estimates that were considered underestimates. Older individuals had lower TCR beta diversity per million T cells (the decline was roughly linear).

The sequence was obtained from a human donor in good health. The specimen sequenced was blood. This chain connects TRBV5-1 to TRBJ2-1, with 16 positions matching TRBD2. This CDR3 is CASSSLLRGTSGGAIYNEQFF. CDR3 in DNA: TGCGCCAGCAGCTCGCTCTTGAGGGGGACTAGCGGGGGGGCAATCTACAATGAGCAGTTCTTC.